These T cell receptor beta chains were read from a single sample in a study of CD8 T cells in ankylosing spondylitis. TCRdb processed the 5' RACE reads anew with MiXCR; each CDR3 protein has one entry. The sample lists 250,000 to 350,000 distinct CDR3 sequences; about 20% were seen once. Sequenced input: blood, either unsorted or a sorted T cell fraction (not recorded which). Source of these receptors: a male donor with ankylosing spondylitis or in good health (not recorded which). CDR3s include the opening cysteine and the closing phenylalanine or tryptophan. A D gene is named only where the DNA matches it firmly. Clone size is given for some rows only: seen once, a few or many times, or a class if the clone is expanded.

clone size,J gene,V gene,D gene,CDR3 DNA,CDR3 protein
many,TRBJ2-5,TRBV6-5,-,TGTGCCAGCAGTTACTCGACCATGTCGGAGACCCAGTACTTC,CASSYSTMSETQYF
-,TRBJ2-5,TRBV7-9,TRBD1,TGTGCCAGCCAGATCCTGGGACAGGGGGCCCAAGAGACCCAGTACTTC,CASQILGQGAQETQYF
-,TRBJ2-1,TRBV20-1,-,TGCAGTGCCGAAGGGACTCCCTTGAGCTCCTACAATGAGCAGTTCTTC,CSAEGTPLSSYNEQFF
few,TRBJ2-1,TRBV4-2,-,TGTGCCAGCAGCCAAGATGGGGGCGTCGGGGGACACAATGAGCAGTTCTTC,CASSQDGGVGGHNEQFF
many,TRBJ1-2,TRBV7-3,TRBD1,TGTGCCAGCAGCTTAGGGACAGGGGACGGCTACACCTTC,CASSLGTGDGYTF
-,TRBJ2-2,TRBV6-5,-,TGTGCCAGCAGTTACTCGTCCGCCGGGGAGCTGTTTTTT,CASSYSSAGELFF
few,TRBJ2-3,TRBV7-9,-,TGTGCCAGCAGCCAAGTCGTGGATACGCAGTATTTT,CASSQVVDTQYF
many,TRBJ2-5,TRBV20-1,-,TGCAGTGCTAGAGTCCCAAAGGCTGGGCGGGTAGAGACCCAGTACTTC,CSARVPKAGRVETQYF
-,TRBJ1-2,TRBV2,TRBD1,TGTGCCAGCAGAGAGGGACAGCTCTATGGCTACACCTTC,CASREGQLYGYTF
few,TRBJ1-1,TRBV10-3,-,TGTGCCATCAGCGCAGGCAGGGAAGCTTTCTTT,CAISAGREAFF
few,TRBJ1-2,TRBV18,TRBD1,TGTGCCAGCTCACCCCAACAGGGGAGGGTGAACGGCTACACCTTC,CASSPQQGRVNGYTF
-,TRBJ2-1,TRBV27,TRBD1,TGTGCCAGCAGTCCGGGAAGTCTTGACAGGGGACCGGGAAATGAGCAGTTCTTC,CASSPGSLDRGPGNEQFF
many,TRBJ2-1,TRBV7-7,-,TGTGCTAGCAGTTCGGGGATGAGCTCCTACAATGAGCAGTTCTTC,CASSSGMSSYNEQFF
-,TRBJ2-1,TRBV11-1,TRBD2,TGTGCCAGCAGCTGGTCGGTGGGTAGCGGGAGTACTGCCTACAATGAGCAGTTCTTC,CASSWSVGSGSTAYNEQFF
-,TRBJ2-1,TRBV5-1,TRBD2,TGCGCCAGCAGCTCGGGACTAGCGGGTTTGGTTGAGCAGTTCTTC,CASSSGLAGLVEQFF
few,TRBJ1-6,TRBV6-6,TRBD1,TGTGCCAGCAGAGGGGACAGAACCTCACCCCTCCACTTT,CASRGDRTSPLHF
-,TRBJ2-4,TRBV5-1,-,TGCGCCAGCAGCTTGGTGAGCGAAGGTGGCAGGGGCTATGTGAACATTCAGTACTTC,CASSLVSEGGRGYVNIQYF
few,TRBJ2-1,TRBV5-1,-,TGCGCCAGCAGCTTGGTTCGGGACCTCAATGAGCAGTTCTTC,CASSLVRDLNEQFF
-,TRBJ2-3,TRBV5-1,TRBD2,TGCGCCAGCAGCTTGGCCACTAGCGGGTCCACAGATACGCAGTATTTT,CASSLATSGSTDTQYF
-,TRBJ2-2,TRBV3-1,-,TGTGCCTGCAGCCAGGACAGTGCAGGGGCGAACACCGGGGAGCTGTTTTTT,CACSQDSAGANTGELFF
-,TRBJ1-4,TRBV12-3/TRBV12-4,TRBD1,TGTGCCAGCAGACCTAGGGTGGACAGGGGGCTATCTCCAACTAATGAAAAACTGTTTTTT,CASRPRVDRGLSPTNEKLFF
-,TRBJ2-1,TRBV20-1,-,TGCAGTGCTAGTAGGCTAGCCCGTTACAATGAGCAGTTCTTC,CSASRLARYNEQFF
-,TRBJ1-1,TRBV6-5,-,TGTGCCAGCAGTTACTCAGCAGGGGCCCACCTGAACACTGAAGCTTTCTTT,CASSYSAGAHLNTEAFF
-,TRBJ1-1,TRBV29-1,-,TGCAGCGGAGGCCGGCCGAACACTGAAGCTTTCTTT,CSGGRPNTEAFF
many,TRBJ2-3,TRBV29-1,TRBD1,TGCAGCGTTCCACAGGGGGACACCGTTACGCAGTATTTT,CSVPQGDTVTQYF
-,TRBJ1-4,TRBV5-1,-,TGCGCCAGCAGCTTGGATGGCAGGGAGGTAACGGAAAAACTGTTTTTT,CASSLDGREVTEKLFF
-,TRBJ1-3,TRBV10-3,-,TGTGCCATCAGTGGGCAACAGGGAAGGGGCACCATATATTTT,CAISGQQGRGTIYF
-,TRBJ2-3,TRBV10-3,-,TGTGCCATCACACAGTCTAGTCCCGATACGCAGTATTTT,CAITQSSPDTQYF
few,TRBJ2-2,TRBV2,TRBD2,TGTGCCAGCAGTGTACGCGGGAGCTCTACCGGGGAGCTGTTTTTT,CASSVRGSSTGELFF
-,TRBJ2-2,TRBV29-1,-,TGCAGCGCTCTCAGGGGGAACACCGGGGAGCTGTTTTTT,CSALRGNTGELFF
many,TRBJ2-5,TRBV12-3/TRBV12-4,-,TGTGCCAGCAGTCAGGGGATGGGAGAGACCCAGTACTTC,CASSQGMGETQYF
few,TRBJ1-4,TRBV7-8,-,TGTGCCAGCAGCTTATCCGGGGGCGGTGAAAAACTGTTTTTT,CASSLSGGGEKLFF
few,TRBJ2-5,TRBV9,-,TGTGCCAGCAGCCCCACCCCGAATGCCCAAGAGACCCAGTACTTC,CASSPTPNAQETQYF
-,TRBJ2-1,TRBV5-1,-,TGCGCCAGCAGCTTCACGGGGGTGGACAATGAGCAGTTCTTC,CASSFTGVDNEQFF
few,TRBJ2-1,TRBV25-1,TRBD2,TGTGCCAGCAGTGAATCGGGAGGATGGAATGAGCAGTTCTTC,CASSESGGWNEQFF
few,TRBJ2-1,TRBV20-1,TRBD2,TGCAGTGCTACCCCGGGACTAGCGGATAACAATGAGCAGTTCTTC,CSATPGLADNNEQFF
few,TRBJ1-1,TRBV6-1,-,TGTGCCAGCAGTGAAGTGGGTCAGGGCGGGTCGGCTGAAGCTTTCTTT,CASSEVGQGGSAEAFF
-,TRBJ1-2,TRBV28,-,TGTGCCAGCACATACGTGGACAGTAACTATGGCTACACCTTC,CASTYVDSNYGYTF
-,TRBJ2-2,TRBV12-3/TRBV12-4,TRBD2,TGTGCCAGCAGGTTGGGAGGGCGAGGGGAGCTGTTTTTT,CASRLGGRGELFF
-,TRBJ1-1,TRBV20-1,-,TGCAGTGCTAGATGGGGGGCGAACACTGAAGCTTTCTTT,CSARWGANTEAFF
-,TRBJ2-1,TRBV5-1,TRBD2,TGCGCCAGCAGGCAACCCGGGACTAGCTCCTACAATGAGCAGTTCTTC,CASRQPGTSSYNEQFF
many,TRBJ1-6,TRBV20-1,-,TGCAGTGCTTCCAGGGGTGGTAATTCACCCCTCCACTTT,CSASRGGNSPLHF
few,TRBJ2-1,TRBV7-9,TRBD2,TGTGCCAGCAGCTTAGGTGGGACTAGCGGGACCACAGAGCAGTTCTTC,CASSLGGTSGTTEQFF
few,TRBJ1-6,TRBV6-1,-,TGTGCCAGCACTGGGAATTGGCGGGTTGGAAATTCACCCCTCCACTTT,CASTGNWRVGNSPLHF
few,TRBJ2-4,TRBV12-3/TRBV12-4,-,TGTGCCAGCAGTTTTAGGAAGGGTGGAGGAAACATTCAGTACTTC,CASSFRKGGGNIQYF
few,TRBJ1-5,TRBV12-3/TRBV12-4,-,TGTGCCAGCAGACCGTCCGGGACGGATAATCAGCCCCAGCATTTT,CASRPSGTDNQPQHF
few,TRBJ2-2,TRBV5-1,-,TGCGCCAGCATCTCTGGGGGGTCATCAACCGGGGAGCTGTTTTTT,CASISGGSSTGELFF
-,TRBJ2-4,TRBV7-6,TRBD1,TGTGCCAGCAGCCTAACGGGACAGGGGATGGGCAAAAACATTCAGTACTTC,CASSLTGQGMGKNIQYF
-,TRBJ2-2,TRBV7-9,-,TGTGCCAGCAGCTTAGACTTGGCGGCGACCGGGGAGCTGTTTTTT,CASSLDLAATGELFF
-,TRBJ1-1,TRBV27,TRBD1,TGTGCCAGCAGTTTCTGGGGAGGGGGCGCTGAAGCTTTCTTT,CASSFWGGGAEAFF
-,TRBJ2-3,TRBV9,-,TGTGCCAGCAGCGTAGACCTACACGGGGGAACGTTAGATACGCAGTATTTT,CASSVDLHGGTLDTQYF
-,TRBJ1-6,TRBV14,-,TGTGCCAGCAGCCAAGTTGATTCACCCCTCCACTTT,CASSQVDSPLHF